This T cell receptor beta chain originates from a study of cytomegalovirus exposure and HLA in healthy donors. Trimming removed 3 bases at V and 3 bases at J, with 11 bases between. This CDR3 has 14 amino acids. Germline V lookup: CDR1 SNHLY, CDR2 FYNNEI. The PCR employed 60 Vbeta primers together with 13 Jbeta primers. Profiling relied on immunoSEQ multiplex PCR, and the TCRdb table lists in-frame clones only, not all of them. Of 95,000 to 150,000 clones in the sample, roughly 76% were seen once. Study findings and constraints: In vitro confirmation showed a few CMV-associated chains to be CMV antigen specific.

For this clone: What it binds is not known.

The sample taken for sequencing was PBMCs. This sequence originates from a man under 40 in good health and CMV-seronegative. The genes are TRBV2 and TRBJ1-1; D might be TRBD1 (5 bases). CDR3 coding DNA: TGTGCCAGCAGTGAGGGGCAGAGATACACTGAAGCTTTCTTT. This translates into CASSEGQRYTEAFF. The variable domain in full, completed from reference TRBV2 and TRBJ1-1, reads EPEVTQTPSHQVTQMGQEVILRCVPISNHLYFYWYRQILGQKVEFLVSFYNNEISEKSEIFDDQFSVERPDGSNFTLKIRSTKLEDSAMYFCASSEGQRYTEAFFGQGTRLTVV.